A selection of T cell receptor beta chains follows, all from one sample in a study of shared clonotypes between healthy human individuals. Assay: immunoSEQ multiplex PCR; the TCRdb copy retains only in-frame clones and omits some. The sample includes 2 million to 2.5 million clones, 95% seen only once; the top ten take 0.1% to 0.15%. Sequencing input: naive CD4+ T cells sorted from blood. The receptors here all came from a young man in good health. CDR3s include the opening cysteine and the closing phenylalanine or tryptophan.

TRBV7-8	TRBJ2-7	CASSLASSSSYEQCF
TRBV9	TRBJ1-2	CASSSQTGYGYTF
TRBV6-1	TRBJ1-1	CASIRRTEAFF
TRBV7-2	TRBJ1-5	CASSLGQGGQPQHF
TRBV4-3	TRBJ1-5	CASSQNDGAQPQHF
TRBV12-5	TRBJ1-6	CASGLQVNSPLHF
TRBV7-9	TRBJ1-4	CASRQGATNEKLFF
TRBV28	TRBJ1-2	CASSLQGAQGYTF
TRBV10-3	TRBJ2-5	CAISERTAQETQYF
TRBV5-1	TRBJ2-3	CASSLDGLASTDTQYF
TRBV5-5	TRBJ1-1	CASSLTGIEAFF
TRBV6-5	TRBJ2-5	CASSYDRAQGLETQYF
TRBV6-5	TRBJ2-5	CASSPTGTAARTQYF
TRBV19	TRBJ2-3	CASGQNPGTDTQYF
TRBV2	TRBJ2-7	CASSLGASTYEQYF
TRBV11-2	TRBJ2-5	CASSLGRTGQETQYF
TRBV5-4	TRBJ2-7	CASSLGGETILSYEQYF
TRBV10-1	TRBJ1-1	CAGPQGDAMNTEAFF
TRBV2	TRBJ1-6	CASISGSQGRNSPLHF
TRBV2	TRBJ2-1	CASSVGSHNEQFF
TRBV6-4	TRBJ2-2	CASSRTVNTGELFF
TRBV11-2	TRBJ2-3	CASSPSAGVDTQYF
TRBV6-1	TRBJ2-7	CASSLGGRTSYEQYF
TRBV6-5	TRBJ2-7	CASTGAAEQYF
TRBV15	TRBJ1-3	CATSSQGASPGNTIYF
TRBV6-1	TRBJ1-6	CATGQTSYNSPLHF
TRBV30	TRBJ2-3	CAGIHDSAAYTDTQYF
TRBV15	TRBJ2-5	CATSNPQRNQETQYF
TRBV5-4	TRBJ2-7	CASSADYSEQYF
TRBV19	TRBJ2-2	CASSMNGNTGELFF
TRBV6-1	TRBJ1-2	CASSRTGNGYTF
TRBV29-1	TRBJ1-2	CSGSGYTF
TRBV29-1	TRBJ2-5	CSVGGAEETQYF
TRBV29-1	TRBJ2-6	CSVRGQGTSGANVLTF
TRBV27	TRBJ2-5	CASSSVGVLETQYF
TRBV4-3	TRBJ2-7	CASSQGLSGNPYEQYF